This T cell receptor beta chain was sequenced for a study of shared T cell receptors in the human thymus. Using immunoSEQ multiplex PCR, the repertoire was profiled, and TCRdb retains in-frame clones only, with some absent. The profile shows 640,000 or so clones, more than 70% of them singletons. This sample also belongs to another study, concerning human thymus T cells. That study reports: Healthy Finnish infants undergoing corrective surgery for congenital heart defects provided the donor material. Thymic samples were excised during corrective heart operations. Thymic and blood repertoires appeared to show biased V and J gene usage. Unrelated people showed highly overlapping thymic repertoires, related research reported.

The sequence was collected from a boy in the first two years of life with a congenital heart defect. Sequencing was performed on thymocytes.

The CDR3 nucleotides read TGTGCCAGCAGCCCAATGGACAGGGGGCGAATCGACCAAATGGATACGCAGTATTTT. It codes for CASSPMDRGRIDQMDTQYF. The genes are TRBV9 and TRBJ2-3, with 11 bases aligning to TRBD1. CDR1 and CDR2 (germline): SGDLS, YYNGEE. The CDR3 is made up of 19 amino acids. The trim removed 4 bases at V and 6 bases at J, leaving 19 bases unmatched.